The text below deals with one T cell receptor (beta chain). Its antigen is as yet unknown. The data were obtained in a study of Ad26.COV2.S vaccination and SARS-CoV-2 variants. Overall study findings and caveats: Measurement of non-spike TCR breadth gave similar results in vaccine and placebo recipients. Possibly, TCR breadth and depth analyses underestimated total T cell responses. The placebo group had lower spike-specific TCR breadth than the vaccine recipients did. Reportedly, spike-specific CD8+ and CD4+ T cell responses achieved substantial breadth once vaccination had taken place.

Trimming pared 8 bases from V and 5 bases from J, leaving 10 bases between. Germline CDR1 is MNHEY and CDR2 is SVGAGI. CDR3 length: 11 residues. The table came from immunoSEQ multiplex PCR; TCRdb's copy has only in-frame clones and leaves some out. Here the sample spans 350,000 to 450,000 clones, about 90% being singletons. The rearrangement joins TRBV6-5 to TRBJ2-7; D possibly corresponds to TRBD1 (6 bases). Specimen: peripheral blood, collected after recovery from COVID-19. The source of this sequence is a human donor who had recovered from COVID-19. Here the CDR3 reads CASQQGNEQYF. In DNA form, the CDR3 reads TGTGCCAGCCAACAGGGAAACGAGCAGTACTTC.